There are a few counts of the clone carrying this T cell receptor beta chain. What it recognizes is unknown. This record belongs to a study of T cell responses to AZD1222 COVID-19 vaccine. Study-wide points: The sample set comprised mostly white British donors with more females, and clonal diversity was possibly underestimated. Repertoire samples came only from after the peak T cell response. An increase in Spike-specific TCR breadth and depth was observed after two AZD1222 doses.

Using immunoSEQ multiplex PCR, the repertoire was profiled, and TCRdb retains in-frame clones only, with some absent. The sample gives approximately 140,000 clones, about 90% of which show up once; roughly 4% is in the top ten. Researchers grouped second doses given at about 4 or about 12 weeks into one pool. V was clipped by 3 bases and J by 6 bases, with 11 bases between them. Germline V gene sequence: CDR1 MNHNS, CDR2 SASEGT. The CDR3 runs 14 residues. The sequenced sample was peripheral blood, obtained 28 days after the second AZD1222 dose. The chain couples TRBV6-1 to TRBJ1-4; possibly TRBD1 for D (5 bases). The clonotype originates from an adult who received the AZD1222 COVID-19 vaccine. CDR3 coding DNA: TGTGCCAGCAGTGACCGGGACGTATATGAAAAACTGTTTTTT. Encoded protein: CASSDRDVYEKLFF.